This T cell receptor (beta chain) derives from a study of post-analysis software for immune sequencing data. This CDR3 region has 16 residues. In germline, CDR1 is MNHNY, CDR2 SVGAGI (reference sequence). V lost 0 bases and J lost 0, with 6 bases in between. This clonotype came up a few times. Its antigen is currently unknown. Researchers reported that TCR beta cDNA libraries carried unique molecular identifiers. TCRdb re-called the PCR reads with MiXCR, one entry per CDR3 protein. The sample holds 350,000 to 450,000 distinct CDR3 sequences, around 37% seen once. General study points: Controls had lower frequencies than patients of about 5 TRBV segments, which included TRBV5-6, TRBV5-1 and TRBV20-1. A significant reduction in normalized Chao1 diversity was observed in multiple sclerosis patients versus controls.

The V and J genes are TRBV6-6 and TRBJ2-6; D remains unclear. The clonotype originates from a girl aged 5-17 years with multiple sclerosis. The sample was blood. The CDR3 loop is CASSYSRASGANVLTF. The CDR3 region has the DNA TGTGCCAGCAGTTACTCTAGAGCCTCTGGGGCCAACGTCCTGACTTTC.